Below, 18 T cell receptor beta chains from the same sample are listed, as sequenced in a study of cytomegalovirus exposure and HLA in healthy donors. PCR employed 60 Vbeta and 13 Jbeta primers. Measured with immunoSEQ multiplex PCR; TCRdb has only the in-frame clones, and not every one. Here the sample spans some 180,000 clones, roughly four fifths being singletons. Specimen: PBMCs. All receptors derive from a male donor in good health and CMV-seronegative.

The chain combines TRBV10-2 with TRBJ1-2; weak D call: TRBD1 (6 bases). The germline CDR1 and CDR2 sequences are WSHSY and SAAADI. Trimming took off 3 bases at V and 5 bases at J, with 10 bases between the two ends. This CDR3 is built from 13 residues. CDR3 residues: CASSERQVYGYTF. CDR3 DNA: TGCGCCAGCAGTGAAAGACAGGTTTATGGCTACACCTTC.

This clone has just one count. V usage is TRBV6-6 and J usage is TRBJ2-1; no firm D call. CDR3 length equals 12 residues. The V gene lost 7 bases and the J gene lost 9 bases, with 13 bases spanning the gap. Germline CDR1 is MNHNY and CDR2 is SVGAGI (reference sequence). The DNA for the CDR3 is TGTGCCAGCACCCCAGGTTTGAGTGAGCAGTTCTTC. Translation: CASTPGLSEQFF.

The V call is TRBV30, the J call TRBJ1-5; D perhaps matches TRBD1 (5 bases). Trimming stripped 3 bases from V and 4 bases from J, with 10 bases between. The CDR3 has 13 residues. Germline CDR1 is GTSNPN and CDR2 is SVGIG (reference sequence). The CDR3 region is CAWSARENQPQHF. CDR3 nucleotides: TGTGCCTGGAGCGCCAGGGAAAATCAGCCCCAGCATTTT.

The V gene is TRBV12-5, the J gene TRBJ1-5, with D maybe TRBD1 (5 bases). V shed 1 base and J shed 3 bases, with 10 bases lying between them. The germline CDR1 and CDR2 sequences are LGHNT and FRNRAP. This CDR3 contains 15 residues. The CDR3 spells CASGLEKGSNQPQHF. In nucleotides, the CDR3 is TGTGCTAGTGGTTTGGAGAAGGGGTCCAATCAGCCCCAGCATTTT.

This clone was observed once. The gene calls are TRBV28 and TRBJ1-1; D may be TRBD1 (6 bases). The CDR3 contains 16 residues. Per the germline V gene, CDR1 is MDHEN and CDR2 is SYDVKM. The germline V and J ends were trimmed by 7 bases and 1 base, with 19 bases remaining between them. CDR3 loop: CASTPGARAGNTEAFF. The CDR3 DNA is TGTGCCAGCACCCCAGGGGCCAGGGCAGGGAACACTGAAGCTTTCTTT.

The DNA for the CDR3 is TGTGCTAGTGGTTTGCACAGTAACTATGGCTACACCTTC. It specifies CASGLHSNYGYTF. V gene TRBV12-5 combines with J gene TRBJ1-2; D gene uncertain. The CDR3 contains 13 residues. Trimming cost V 2 bases and J 1 base, with 5 bases left between them. Germline values: CDR1 LGHNT, CDR2 FRNRAP.

A note on this clone: At the DNA level, this CDR3 is encoded by other sequences in the same sample as well. The chain joins TRBV6-5 to TRBJ1-5; D is undetermined. Germline CDR1 is MNHEY and CDR2 is SVGAGI. Trimming left V 5 bases short and J 4 bases short, with 9 bases between. The CDR3 totals 13 residues. The CDR3 reads CASSRTENQPQHF. The CDR3, as DNA: TGTGCCAGCAGTCGTACGGAGAATCAGCCCCAGCATTTT.

The V call is TRBV6-6, the J call TRBJ2-3; D remains ambiguous. CDR1 and CDR2 from the germline V gene are MNHNY and SVGAGI (reference sequence). Trimming removed 4 bases from V and 2 bases from J, with 13 bases in between. The CDR3 is made up of 15 amino acids. In nucleotides, the CDR3 is TGTGCCAGCAGTTTTAACTACCCACCCACAGATACGCAGTATTTT. Protein: CASSFNYPPTDTQYF.

V and J are TRBV6-5 and TRBJ1-6, with D possibly matching TRBD1 (6 bases). V was pared by 0 bases and J by 4 bases, with 7 bases between. Germline CDR1 MNHEY, CDR2 SVGAGI. The CDR3 has 15 residues. The DNA of the CDR3 is TGTGCCAGCAGTTACTCAGGACAGTATAATTCACCCCTCCACTTT. Translated: CASSYSGQYNSPLHF.

J is TRBJ2-3 and V is TRBV7-9; TRBD2 aligns across 12 bases. The length of the CDR3 is 17 residues. Germline assignment: CDR1 SEHNR and CDR2 FQNEAQ (reference sequence). V was pared by 5 bases and J by 6 bases, with 12 bases of the junction left unmatched. CDR3 sequence (DNA): TGTGCCAGCAGCGCCGGACTAGCGGGGCTGATAGGGGATACGCAGTATTTT. This gives the protein CASSAGLAGLIGDTQYF.

The chain employs TRBV19 and TRBJ1-1; 8 nucleotides agree with TRBD1. Germline V lookup: CDR1 LNHDA, CDR2 SQIVND (reference sequence). Trimming at V came to 4 bases and at J to 6 bases, leaving 13 bases not matched to a gene. This CDR3 comprises 16 residues. Written as DNA, the CDR3 is TGTGCCAGTAGTAGCCTCGACAGGGGAATCGGCGCTGAAGCTTTCTTT. Translated, it gives CASSSLDRGIGAEAFF.

This chain links TRBV19 with TRBJ2-1; 15 bases line up with TRBD2. The CDR3 sequence is 15 residues long. Unmatched junction bases numbered 6, after V lost 6 bases and J lost 9 bases. The germline CDR1 and CDR2 sequences are LNHDA and SQIVND (reference sequence). The CDR3 nucleotides read TGTGCCAGTAGATTGGGACTAGCGGGGGGAGGTGAGCAGTTCTTC. Protein: CASRLGLAGGGEQFF.

The chain carries TRBV7-8 and TRBJ2-5, with TRBD1 as a possible D gene (5 bases). Trimming cost V 3 bases and J 4 bases, with 9 bases left between them. The CDR3 has 13 amino acids. Germline loops: CDR1 SGHVS, CDR2 FQNEAQ. DNA for the CDR3: TGTGCCAGCAGCTTTGGAAGGGGAGAGACCCAGTACTTC. Amino acid sequence: CASSFGRGETQYF. The full variable domain, in which reference TRBV7-8 and TRBJ2-5 provide the parts outside the CDR3, is GAGVSQSPRYKVAKRGQDVALRCDPISGHVSLFWYQQALGQGPEFLTYFQNEAQLDKSGLPSDRFFAERPEGSVSTLKIQRTQQEDSAVYLCASSFGRGETQYFGPGTRLLVL.

The genes are TRBV9 and TRBJ2-7, with a weak D call TRBD1 (6 bases). Trimming took off 2 bases at V and 5 bases at J, with 14 bases between the two ends. Germline CDR1 and CDR2: SGDLS and YYNGEE. This CDR3 spans 14 amino acids. CDR3 loop: CASSVGGGVHEQYF. The CDR3 DNA sequence: TGTGCCAGCAGCGTTGGTGGGGGCGTCCACGAGCAGTACTTC.

The chain joins TRBV28 to TRBJ2-7, with 9 nucleotides matching TRBD2. This CDR3 is built from 15 residues. Germline-derived CDR1 and CDR2 are MDHEN and SYDVKM. Trimming at V came to 3 bases and at J to 5 bases, leaving 8 bases not matched to a gene. CDR3: CASSFFASGNNEQYF. Here the CDR3 DNA reads TGTGCCAGCAGTTTTTTTGCTAGCGGGAACAACGAGCAGTACTTC.

This chain connects TRBV4-3 to TRBJ1-1; D might be TRBD1 (6 bases). Germline CDR1 and CDR2: LGHNA and YSLEER. Trimming removed 0 bases from V and 0 bases from J, with 14 bases in between. There are 17 residues in the CDR3. CDR3 DNA sequence: TGCGCCAGCAGCCAAGACCTTGGCCAGGGGCTGAACACTGAAGCTTTCTTT. Protein product: CASSQDLGQGLNTEAFF.

The chain employs TRBV6-5 and TRBJ2-3, with a weak D call TRBD2 (5 bases). Trimming left V 1 base short and J 1 base short, with 6 bases between. The CDR3 consists of 14 residues. Germline lookup yields CDR1 MNHEY and CDR2 SVGAGI. The CDR3 sequence is CASSYLRGTDTQYF. The CDR3 region has the DNA TGTGCCAGCAGTTACTTGAGGGGCACAGATACGCAGTATTTT.

Worth noting for this clone: Within the sample, other DNA sequences also encode this same CDR3. The chain has TRBV28 and TRBJ2-5, with D maybe TRBD1 (6 bases). Looked up from germline, CDR1 is MDHEN and CDR2 is SYDVKM. Trimming removed 2 bases from V and 5 bases from J, with 6 bases in between. This CDR3 contains 12 residues. Written as DNA, the CDR3 is TGTGCCAGCAGTTTAAGGGGGGAGACCCAGTACTTC. It encodes CASSLRGETQYF.